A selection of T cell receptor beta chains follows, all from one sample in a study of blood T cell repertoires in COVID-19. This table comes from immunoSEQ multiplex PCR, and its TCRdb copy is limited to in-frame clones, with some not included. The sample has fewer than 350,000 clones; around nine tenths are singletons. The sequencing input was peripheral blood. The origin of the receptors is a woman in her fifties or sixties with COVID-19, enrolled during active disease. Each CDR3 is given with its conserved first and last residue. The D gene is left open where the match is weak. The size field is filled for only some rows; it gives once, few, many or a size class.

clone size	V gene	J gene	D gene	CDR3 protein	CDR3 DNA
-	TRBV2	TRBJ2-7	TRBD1	CASSEAAGGHEQYF	TGTGCCAGCAGTGAAGCGGCAGGGGGACACGAGCAGTACTTC
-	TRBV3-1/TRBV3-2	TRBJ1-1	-	CASSQRVTEAFF	TGTGCCAGCAGCCAGAGGGTCACTGAAGCTTTCTTT
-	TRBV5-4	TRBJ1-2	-	CASSLAGRSGYGYTF	TGTGCCAGCAGCTTGGCCGGCAGGAGCGGCTATGGCTACACCTTC
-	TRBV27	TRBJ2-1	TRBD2	CASSLSGGSAEQFF	TGTGCCAGCAGTTTATCCGGGGGGAGCGCTGAGCAGTTCTTC
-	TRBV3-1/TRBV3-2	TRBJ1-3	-	CASSQEIPGASGNTIYF	TGTGCCAGCAGCCAAGAAATCCCCGGAGCCTCTGGAAACACCATATATTTT
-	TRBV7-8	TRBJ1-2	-	CASSLTGTGYTF	TGTGCCAGCAGCCTAACAGGGACTGGCTACACCTTC
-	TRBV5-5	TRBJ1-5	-	CASSLGSAGDQPQHF	TGTGCCAGCAGCTTGGGGTCGGCAGGGGATCAGCCCCAGCATTTT
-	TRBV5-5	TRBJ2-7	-	CASSLEPTGRLSEQYF	TGTGCCAGCAGCTTGGAGCCGACAGGGAGGTTGAGCGAGCAGTACTTC
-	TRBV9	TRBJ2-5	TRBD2	CASSGLRDYPETQYF	TGTGCCAGCAGCGGGCTCAGGGACTACCCAGAGACCCAGTACTTC
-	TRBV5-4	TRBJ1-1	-	CASPTLERTEAFF	TGTGCCAGCCCGACCCTGGAGAGGACTGAAGCTTTCTTT
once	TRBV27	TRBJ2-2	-	CASSFGPGVTGELFF	-
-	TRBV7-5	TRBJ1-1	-	CARSPHLRGKNLNTEAFF	TGTGCCAGAAGCCCGCATCTCAGGGGGAAAAATTTGAACACTGAAGCTTTCTTT
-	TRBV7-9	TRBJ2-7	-	CASSFLFSYEQYF	TGTGCCAGCAGCTTCCTATTCTCCTACGAGCAGTACTTC
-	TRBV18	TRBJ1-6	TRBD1	CASSPAGTVNSPLHF	TGTGCCAGCTCACCTGCCGGGACAGTTAATTCACCCCTCCACTTT
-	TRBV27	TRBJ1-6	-	CASRTNNSPLHF	TGTGCCAGCCGGACTAATAATTCACCCCTCCACTTT
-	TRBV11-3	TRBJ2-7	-	CASSLGHPDYEQYF	TGTGCCAGCAGCTTAGGGCACCCTGACTACGAGCAGTACTTC
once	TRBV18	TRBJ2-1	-	CASSPSVRDSSYNEQFF	TGTGCCAGCTCACCATCCGTGAGAGACAGCTCCTACAATGAGCAGTTCTTC
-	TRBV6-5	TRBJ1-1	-	CASSYSGRNTEAFF	TGTGCCAGCAGTTACTCGGGGAGGAACACTGAAGCTTTCTTT
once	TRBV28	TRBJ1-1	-	CASSLVTVNTEAFF	TGTGCCAGCAGTTTAGTGACAGTGAACACTGAAGCTTTCTTT
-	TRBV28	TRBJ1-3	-	CASSLRQGPGNTIYF	TGTGCCAGCAGTTTAAGGCAGGGTCCTGGAAACACCATATATTTT
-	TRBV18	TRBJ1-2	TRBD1	CASSKDRGDGYTF	TGTGCCAGCTCAAAGGACAGGGGGGATGGCTACACCTTC
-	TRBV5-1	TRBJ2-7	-	CASSLGDTYEQYF	TGCGCCAGCAGCTTGGGAGACACCTACGAGCAGTACTTC
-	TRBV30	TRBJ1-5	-	CAWSNGQLNQPQHF	TGTGCCTGGAGCAATGGACAGTTGAATCAGCCCCAGCATTTT
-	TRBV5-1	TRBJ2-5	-	CASSIGDFEETQYF	TGCGCCAGCAGTATCGGGGACTTCGAGGAGACCCAGTACTTC
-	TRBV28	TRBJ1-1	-	CASSLAAKITEAFF	TGTGCCAGCAGCCTCGCCGCGAAGATCACTGAAGCTTTCTTT
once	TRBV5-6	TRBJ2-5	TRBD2	CASSPRLAGKAETQYF	TGTGCCAGCAGCCCCCGACTAGCGGGGAAAGCAGAGACCCAGTACTTC
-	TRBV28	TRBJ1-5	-	CASGRAYQPQHF	TGTGCCAGCGGCAGGGCCTATCAGCCCCAGCATTTT
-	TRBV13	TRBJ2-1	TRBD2	CASSLRAGGADEQFF	TGTGCCAGCAGCTTAAGGGCGGGGGGCGCCGATGAGCAGTTCTTC
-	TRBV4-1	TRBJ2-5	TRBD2	CASSQVRRGGRETQYF	TGCGCCAGCAGCCAAGTACGGCGGGGGGGCCGAGAGACCCAGTACTTC
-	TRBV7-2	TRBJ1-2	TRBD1	CASSSDRVWSGYTF	TGTGCCAGCAGCTCGGACAGGGTATGGAGTGGCTACACCTTC
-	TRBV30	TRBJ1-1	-	CAWNPGPNTEAFF	TGTGCCTGGAATCCAGGGCCGAACACTGAAGCTTTCTTT
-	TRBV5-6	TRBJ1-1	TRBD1	CASSLLGDRGTGAFF	TGTGCCAGCAGCTTGTTGGGGGACAGGGGGACCGGAGCTTTCTTT
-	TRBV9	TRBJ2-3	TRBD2	CASSAPLWRGDTDTQYF	TGTGCCAGCAGCGCCCCACTCTGGCGGGGGGACACAGATACGCAGTATTTT
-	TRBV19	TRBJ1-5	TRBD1	CATEDRRLNQPQHF	TGTGCCACTGAGGACAGGCGACTCAATCAGCCCCAGCATTTT
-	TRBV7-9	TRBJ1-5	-	CASGAGGNQPQHF	TGTGCCAGCGGGGCGGGAGGCAATCAGCCCCAGCATTTT
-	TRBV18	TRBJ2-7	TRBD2	CASSPSSGTYEQYF	TGTGCCAGCTCACCGTCTAGCGGCACCTACGAGCAGTACTTC
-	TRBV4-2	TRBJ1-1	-	CASSPSTGRTLRGTEAFF	TGTGCCAGCAGCCCCTCTACGGGGAGGACCCTTAGGGGCACTGAAGCTTTCTTT
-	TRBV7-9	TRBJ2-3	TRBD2	CASSPSGASTDTQYF	TGTGCCAGCAGCCCCAGCGGGGCGAGCACAGATACGCAGTATTTT
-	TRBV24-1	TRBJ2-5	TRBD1	CATSVQGQGRETQYF	TGTGCCACCAGTGTCCAGGGACAGGGACGAGAGACCCAGTACTTC
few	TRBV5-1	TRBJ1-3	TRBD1	CASSVTGEPGNTIYF	TGCGCCAGCAGCGTAACAGGGGAACCTGGAAACACCATATATTTT
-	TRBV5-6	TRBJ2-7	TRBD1	CASKGKQGVSYEQYF	TGTGCCAGCAAGGGAAAACAGGGGGTCTCCTACGAGCAGTACTTC
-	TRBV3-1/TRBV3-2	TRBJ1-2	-	CASSQGAGGQANYGYTF	TGTGCCAGCAGCCAAGGGGCGGGGGGGCAAGCTAACTATGGCTACACCTTC
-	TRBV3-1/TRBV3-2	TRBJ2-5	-	CASSSRGSGETQYF	TGTGCCAGCAGCAGTAGAGGGTCGGGAGAGACCCAGTACTTC
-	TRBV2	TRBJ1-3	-	CASSPYLSSAGNTIYF	TGTGCCAGCAGCCCCTATCTTTCGTCGGCTGGAAACACCATATATTTT
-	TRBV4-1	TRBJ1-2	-	CASSPSLRVPTF	TGCGCCAGCAGCCCAAGTCTCCGGGTGCCAACCTTC
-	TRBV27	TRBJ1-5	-	CASRGFSAGNQPQHF	TGTGCCAGCAGGGGTTTCTCGGCGGGGAATCAGCCCCAGCATTTT
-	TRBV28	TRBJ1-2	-	CASSPVGLSGYTF	TGTGCCAGCAGCCCAGTGGGGCTAAGTGGCTACACCTTC
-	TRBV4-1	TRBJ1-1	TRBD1	CASSQEGHGQGTQAFF	TGCGCCAGCAGCCAAGAAGGACACGGACAGGGGACTCAAGCTTTCTTT
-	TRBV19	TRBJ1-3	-	CASTADRSSGNTIYF	TGTGCCAGTACCGCGGACAGAAGCTCTGGAAACACCATATATTTT
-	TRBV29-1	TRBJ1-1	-	CSVVDTSNTEAFF	TGCAGCGTTGTGGACACCTCGAACACTGAAGCTTTCTTT
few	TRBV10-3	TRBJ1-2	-	CAILDSDSTNYGYTF	TGTGCCATCCTCGACAGTGACTCGACTAACTATGGCTACACCTTC
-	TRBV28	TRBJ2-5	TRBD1	CASSSSGTGQETQYF	TGTGCCAGCAGTTCTTCCGGGACAGGGCAAGAGACCCAGTACTTC
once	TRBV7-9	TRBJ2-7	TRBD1	CASSSYGRDSFYEQYF	TGTGCCAGCAGCTCTTACGGCCGGGACAGCTTTTACGAGCAGTACTTC
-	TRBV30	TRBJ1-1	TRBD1	CACLAGTGDYTEAFF	TGTGCCTGCCTGGCCGGGACAGGGGATTATACTGAAGCTTTCTTT
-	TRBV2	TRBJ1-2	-	CASRGHNGDYGYTF	TGTGCCAGCAGGGGACACAACGGTGACTATGGCTACACCTTC
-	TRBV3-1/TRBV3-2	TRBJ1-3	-	CASSQARGGITSGNTIYF	TGTGCCAGCAGCCAAGCTAGAGGGGGTATCACCTCTGGAAACACCATATATTTT
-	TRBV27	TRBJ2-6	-	CASSRGTGLSGANVLTF	TGTGCCAGCAGTAGAGGGACTGGGCTCTCTGGGGCCAACGTCCTGACTTTC
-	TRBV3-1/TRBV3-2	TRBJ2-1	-	CASSPGWNNEQFF	TGTGCCAGCAGCCCCGGGTGGAACAATGAGCAGTTCTTC
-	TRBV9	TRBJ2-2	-	CASSRLGDTGELFF	TGTGCCAGCAGCAGGCTAGGAGACACCGGGGAGCTGTTTTTT